This T cell receptor (beta chain) was captured by sequencing in a study of blood T cell repertoires in COVID-19. Study-level information: Acute-phase and convalescent COVID-19 samples originated in the United States, Italy and Spain. Sample material is recorded as cDNA or gDNA derived from T cells, B-cell-depleted T cells, or PBMCs.

The CDR3 loop spans 14 amino acids. The germline V gene encodes CDR1 LNHNV and CDR2 YYDKDF (reference sequence). Between the trimmed V and J ends, which lost 9 bases and 4 bases, there was a span of 16 bases. As handled by the study authors: By means of reference gene primer amplification, nucleated cell counts were estimated. This table comes from immunoSEQ multiplex PCR, and its TCRdb copy is limited to in-frame clones, with some not included. V and J calls and clone size are those listed in that table; D and trimming were worked out from the DNA. The table has fewer than 100,000 clones, almost 85% seen once.

Sequencing input: peripheral blood. This clonotype was obtained from a man aged 50-60 years with acute or convalescent COVID-19. The chain links TRBV15 to TRBJ1-3; unclear D gene. CDR3 sequence reads: CATPEAGRGNTIYF. DNA for the CDR3: TGTGCCACTCCTGAGGCGGGGAGAGGAAACACCATATATTTT.